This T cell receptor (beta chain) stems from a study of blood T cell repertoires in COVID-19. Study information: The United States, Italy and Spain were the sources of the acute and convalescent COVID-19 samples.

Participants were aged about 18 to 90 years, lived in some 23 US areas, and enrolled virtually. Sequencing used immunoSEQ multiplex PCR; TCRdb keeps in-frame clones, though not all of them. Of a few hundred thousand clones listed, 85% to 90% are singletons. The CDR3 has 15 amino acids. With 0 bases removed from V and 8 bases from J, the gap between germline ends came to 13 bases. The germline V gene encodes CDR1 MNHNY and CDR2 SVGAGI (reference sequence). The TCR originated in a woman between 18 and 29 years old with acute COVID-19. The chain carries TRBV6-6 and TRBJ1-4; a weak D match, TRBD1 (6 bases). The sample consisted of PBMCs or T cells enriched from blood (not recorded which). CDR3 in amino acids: CASSYSARGGEKLFF. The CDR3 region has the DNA TGTGCCAGCAGTTACTCGGCCAGGGGCGGCGAAAAACTGTTTTTT.